This T cell receptor beta chain derives from a study of T cells in women clearing cervical HPV infection. Profiling relied on immunoSEQ multiplex PCR, and the TCRdb table lists in-frame clones only, not all of them. The sample includes 25,000 to 35,000 clones. Germline CDR1 is LGHNA and CDR2 is YNFKEQ. This CDR3 region has 14 residues. Study observations and caveats: Controls had more TRBV6-7 (0.16%) than cases (roughly 0.11%).

To note about this clone: As yet, its antigen is unknown. Relative to the germline gene, one junction end is altered; a read error may explain this. The CDR3 extends 3 residues past the end of the read, so its final part is completed from the germline J gene.

The V call is TRBV4-2, the J call TRBJ2-7; 7 positions match TRBD2. This clonotype was obtained from a woman between 18 and 70 years old with a cervical HPV16 infection that either progressed to CIN3+ or cleared (not recorded which). The sequenced material came from blood buffy coat. The CDR3 DNA, read in part, is TGCGCCAGCAGCCCTGGACTAGGAAGATACGAG. This sequence encodes CASSPGLGRYE. The full CDR3 sequence reads CASSPGLGRYEQYF.